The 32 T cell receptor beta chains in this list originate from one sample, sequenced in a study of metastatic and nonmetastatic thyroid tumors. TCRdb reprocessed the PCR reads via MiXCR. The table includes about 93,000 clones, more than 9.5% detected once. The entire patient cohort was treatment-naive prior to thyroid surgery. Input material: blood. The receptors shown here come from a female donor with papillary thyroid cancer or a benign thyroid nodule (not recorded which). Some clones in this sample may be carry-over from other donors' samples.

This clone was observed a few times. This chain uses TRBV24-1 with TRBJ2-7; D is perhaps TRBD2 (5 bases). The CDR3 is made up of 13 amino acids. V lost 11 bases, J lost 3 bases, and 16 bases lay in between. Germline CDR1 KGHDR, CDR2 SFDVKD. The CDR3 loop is CASSPSGIYEQYF. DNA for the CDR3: TGTGCCAGCAGCCCTTCGGGGATCTACGAGCAGTACTTC.

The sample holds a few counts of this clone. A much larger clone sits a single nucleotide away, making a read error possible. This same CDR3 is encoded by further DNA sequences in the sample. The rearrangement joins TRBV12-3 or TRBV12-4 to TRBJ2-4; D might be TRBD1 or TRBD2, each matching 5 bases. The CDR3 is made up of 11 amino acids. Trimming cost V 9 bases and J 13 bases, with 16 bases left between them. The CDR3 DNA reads TGTGCCAGTAGCTTCGGGGCATCGCAGTACTTC. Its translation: CASSFGASQYF.

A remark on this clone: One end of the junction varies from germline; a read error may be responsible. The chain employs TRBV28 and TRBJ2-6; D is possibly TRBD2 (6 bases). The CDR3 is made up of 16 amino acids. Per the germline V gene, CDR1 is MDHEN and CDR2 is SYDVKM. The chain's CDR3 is CASSYPGSSGANVMTF. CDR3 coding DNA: TGTGCCAGCAGTTACCCCGGGAGCTCTGGGGCCAACGTCATGACTTTC.

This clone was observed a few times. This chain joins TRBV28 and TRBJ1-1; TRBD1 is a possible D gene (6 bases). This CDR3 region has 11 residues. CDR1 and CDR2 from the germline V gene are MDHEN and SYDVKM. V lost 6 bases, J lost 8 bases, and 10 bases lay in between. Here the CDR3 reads CASRRGSEAFF. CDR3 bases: TGTGCCAGCAGAAGGGGGTCCGAAGCTTTCTTT.

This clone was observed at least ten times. CDR3 in amino acids: CASSPGRGYGYTF. CDR3 coding DNA: TGTGCCAGCAGCCCTGGCAGGGGCTATGGCTACACCTTC. The chain is built from TRBV28 and TRBJ1-2; perhaps TRBD1 as D (6 bases). With 6 bases removed from V and 4 bases from J, the gap between germline ends came to 12 bases. Germline V lookup: CDR1 MDHEN, CDR2 SYDVKM. CDR3 length equals 13 residues.

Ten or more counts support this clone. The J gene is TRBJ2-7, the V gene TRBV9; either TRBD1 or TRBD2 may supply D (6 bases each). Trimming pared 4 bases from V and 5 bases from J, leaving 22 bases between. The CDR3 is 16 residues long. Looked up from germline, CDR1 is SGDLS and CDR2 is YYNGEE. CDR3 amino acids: CASSSGGGMIVNEQYF. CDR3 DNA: TGTGCCAGCAGCTCCGGGGGCGGGATGATAGTCAACGAGCAGTACTTC.

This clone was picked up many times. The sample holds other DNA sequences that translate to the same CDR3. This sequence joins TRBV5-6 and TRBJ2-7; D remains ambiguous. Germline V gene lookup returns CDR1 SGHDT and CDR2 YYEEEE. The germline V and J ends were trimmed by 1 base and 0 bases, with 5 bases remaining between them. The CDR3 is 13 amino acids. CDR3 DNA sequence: TGTGCCAGCAGCTTGTTTAACTCCTACGAGCAGTACTTC. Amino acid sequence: CASSLFNSYEQYF.

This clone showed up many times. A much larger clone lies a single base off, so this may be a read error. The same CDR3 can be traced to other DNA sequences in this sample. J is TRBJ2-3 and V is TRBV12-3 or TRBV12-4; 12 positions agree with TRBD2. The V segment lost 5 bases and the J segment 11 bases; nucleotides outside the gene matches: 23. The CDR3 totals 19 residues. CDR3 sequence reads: CASSLGTSGQYWGPMGQYF. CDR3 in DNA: TGTGCCAGCAGTCTAGGGACTAGCGGGCAATATTGGGGCCCGATGGGGCAGTATTTT.

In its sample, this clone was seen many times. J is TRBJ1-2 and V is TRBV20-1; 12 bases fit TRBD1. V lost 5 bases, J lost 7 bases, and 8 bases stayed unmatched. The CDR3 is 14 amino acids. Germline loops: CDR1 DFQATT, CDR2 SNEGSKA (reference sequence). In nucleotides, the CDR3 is TGCAGTGCTGCGACCTGGGACAGGGGGCGTGGCTACACCTTC. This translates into CSAATWDRGRGYTF.

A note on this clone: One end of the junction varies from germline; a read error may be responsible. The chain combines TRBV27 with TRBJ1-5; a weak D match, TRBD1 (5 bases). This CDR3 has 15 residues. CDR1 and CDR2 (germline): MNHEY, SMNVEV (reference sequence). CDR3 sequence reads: CANSLFRAVDQPQHF. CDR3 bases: TGTGCCAACAGTCTATTCAGGGCAGTGGATCAGCCCCAACATTTT.

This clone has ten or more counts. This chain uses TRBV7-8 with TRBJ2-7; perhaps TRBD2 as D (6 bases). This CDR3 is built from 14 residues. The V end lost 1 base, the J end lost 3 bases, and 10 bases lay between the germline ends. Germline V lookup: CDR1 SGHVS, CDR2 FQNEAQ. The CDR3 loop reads CASSLESGHYEQYF. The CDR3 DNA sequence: TGTGCCAGCAGCTTAGAGAGCGGGCACTACGAGCAGTACTTC.

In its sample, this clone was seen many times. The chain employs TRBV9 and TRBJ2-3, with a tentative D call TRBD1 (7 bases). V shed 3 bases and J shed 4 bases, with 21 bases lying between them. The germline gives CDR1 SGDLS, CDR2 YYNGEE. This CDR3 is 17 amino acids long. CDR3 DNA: TGTGCCAGCAGCGCCTTTGTACAGGGGACTCAGCCAGATACGCAGTATTTT. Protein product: CASSAFVQGTQPDTQYF.

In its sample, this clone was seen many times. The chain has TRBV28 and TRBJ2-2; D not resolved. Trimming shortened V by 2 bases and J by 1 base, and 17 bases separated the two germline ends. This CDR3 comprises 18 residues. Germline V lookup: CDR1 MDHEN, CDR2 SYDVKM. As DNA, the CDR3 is TGTGCCAGCAGTTTAGTAGTAGGTTCCACAGAGAACACCGGGGAGCTGTTTTTT. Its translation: CASSLVVGSTENTGELFF.

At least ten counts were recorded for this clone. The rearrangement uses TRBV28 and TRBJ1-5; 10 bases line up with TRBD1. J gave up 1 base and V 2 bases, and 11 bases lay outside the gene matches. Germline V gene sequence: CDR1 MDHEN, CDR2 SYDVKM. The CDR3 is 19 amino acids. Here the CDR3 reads CASSLPPGTGVGSNQPQHF. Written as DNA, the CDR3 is TGTGCCAGCAGTTTACCCCCTGGGACAGGGGTGGGAAGCAATCAGCCCCAGCATTTT.

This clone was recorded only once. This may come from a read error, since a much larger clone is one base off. In nucleotides, the CDR3 is TGTGCCATTAGTCAGACACTAGCGGGAGGGGCAGAGACCCAGTACTTC. It specifies CAISQTLAGGAETQYF. The rearrangement joins TRBV19 to TRBJ2-5, with 13 bases that match TRBD2. CDR3 length: 16 amino acids. The germline V gene encodes CDR1 LNHDA and CDR2 SQIVND (reference sequence).

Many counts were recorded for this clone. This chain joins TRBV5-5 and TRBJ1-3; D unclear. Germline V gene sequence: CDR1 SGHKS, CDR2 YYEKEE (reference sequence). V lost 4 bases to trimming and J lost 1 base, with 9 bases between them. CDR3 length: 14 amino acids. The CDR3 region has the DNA TGTGCCAGCAGCCGCCTGGGGTCTGGAAACACCATATATTTT. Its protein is CASSRLGSGNTIYF. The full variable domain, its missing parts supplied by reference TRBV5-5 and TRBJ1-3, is DAGVTQSPTHLIKTRGQQVTLRCSPISGHKSVSWYQQVLGQGPQFIFQYYEKEERGRGNFPDRFSARQFPNYSSELNVNALLLGDSALYLCASSRLGSGNTIYFGEGSWLTVV.

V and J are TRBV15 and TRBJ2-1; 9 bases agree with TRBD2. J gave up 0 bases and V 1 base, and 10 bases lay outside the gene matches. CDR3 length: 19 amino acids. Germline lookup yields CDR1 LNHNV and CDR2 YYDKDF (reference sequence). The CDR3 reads CATSRGGSGRGSSYNEQFF. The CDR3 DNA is TGTGCCACCAGCAGAGGGGGTAGCGGGAGAGGAAGCTCCTACAATGAGCAGTTCTTC.

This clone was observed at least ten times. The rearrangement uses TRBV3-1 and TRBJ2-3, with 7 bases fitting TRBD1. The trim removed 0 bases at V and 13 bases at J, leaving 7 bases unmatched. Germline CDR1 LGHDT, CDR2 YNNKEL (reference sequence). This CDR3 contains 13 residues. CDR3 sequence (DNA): TGTGCCAGCAGCCAAGATAGGACAGGAGGAGAGTATTTT. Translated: CASSQDRTGGEYF.

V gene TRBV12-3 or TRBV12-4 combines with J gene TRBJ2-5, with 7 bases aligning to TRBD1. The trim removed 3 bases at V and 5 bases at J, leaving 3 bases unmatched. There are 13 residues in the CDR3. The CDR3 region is CASSFRQGETQYF. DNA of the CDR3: TGTGCCAGCAGTTTCCGACAGGGTGAGACCCAGTACTTC.

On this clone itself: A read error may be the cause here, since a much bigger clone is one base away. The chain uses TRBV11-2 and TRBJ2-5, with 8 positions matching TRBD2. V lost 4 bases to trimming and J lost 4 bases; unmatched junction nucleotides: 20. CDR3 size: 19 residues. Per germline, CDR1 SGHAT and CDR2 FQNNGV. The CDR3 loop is CASSSIGGGPSWSRETQYF. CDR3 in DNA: TGTGCCAGCAGCTCGATAGGCGGGGGGCCTAGCTGGAGTCGAGAGACCCAGTACTTC.

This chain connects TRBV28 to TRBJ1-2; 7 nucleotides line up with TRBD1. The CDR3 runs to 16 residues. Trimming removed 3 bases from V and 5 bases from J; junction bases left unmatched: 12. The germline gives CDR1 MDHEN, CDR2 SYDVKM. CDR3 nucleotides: TGTGCCAGCAGTTTCCTAACAGGGGCCAATGGGTATGGCTACACCTTC. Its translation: CASSFLTGANGYGYTF.

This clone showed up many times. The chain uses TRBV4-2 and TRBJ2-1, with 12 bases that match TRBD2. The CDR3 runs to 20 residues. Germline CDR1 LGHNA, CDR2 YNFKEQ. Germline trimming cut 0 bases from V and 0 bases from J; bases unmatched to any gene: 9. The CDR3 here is CASSQDGAVTSGSSYNEQFF. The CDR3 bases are TGTGCCAGCAGCCAAGATGGAGCTGTGACTAGCGGGAGCTCCTACAATGAGCAGTTCTTC.

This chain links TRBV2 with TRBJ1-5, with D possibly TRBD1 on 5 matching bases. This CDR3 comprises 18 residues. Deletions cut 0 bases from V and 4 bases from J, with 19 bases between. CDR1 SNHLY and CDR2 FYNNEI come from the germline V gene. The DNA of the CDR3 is TGTGCCAGCAGTGAAGCAACTTCAGGGAACGCCGGAAATCAGCCCCAGCATTTT. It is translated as CASSEATSGNAGNQPQHF.

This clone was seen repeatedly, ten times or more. The CDR3 is CASSLTKGEAFF. DNA of the CDR3: TGCGCCAGCAGCTTGACCAAGGGGGAGGCTTTCTTT. This sequence joins TRBV5-1 and TRBJ1-1; maybe TRBD1 (6 bases). The CDR3 is 12 residues long. Per the germline V gene, CDR1 is SGHRS and CDR2 is YFSETQ. The ends were cut back, 1 base at V and 11 bases at J, with 12 bases in the middle.

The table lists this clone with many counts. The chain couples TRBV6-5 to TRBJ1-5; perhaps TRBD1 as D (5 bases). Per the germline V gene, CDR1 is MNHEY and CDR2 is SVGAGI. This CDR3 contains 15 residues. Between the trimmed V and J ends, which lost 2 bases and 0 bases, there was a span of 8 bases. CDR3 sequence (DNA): TGTGCCAGCAGTTACGGTGGGGGTAGCAATCAGCCCCAGCATTTT. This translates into CASSYGGGSNQPQHF.

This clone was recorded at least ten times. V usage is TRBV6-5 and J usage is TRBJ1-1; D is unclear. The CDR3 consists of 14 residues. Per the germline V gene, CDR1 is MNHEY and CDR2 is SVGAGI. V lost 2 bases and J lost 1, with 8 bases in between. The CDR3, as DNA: TGTGCCAGCAGTTACACTACACGGAACACTGAAGCTTTCTTT. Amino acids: CASSYTTRNTEAFF.

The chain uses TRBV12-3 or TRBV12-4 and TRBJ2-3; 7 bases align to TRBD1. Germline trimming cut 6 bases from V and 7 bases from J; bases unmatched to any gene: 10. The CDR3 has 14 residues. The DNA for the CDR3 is TGTGCCAGCAGCCTATACAGGGGCGCATATACGCAGTATTTT. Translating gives CASSLYRGAYTQYF.

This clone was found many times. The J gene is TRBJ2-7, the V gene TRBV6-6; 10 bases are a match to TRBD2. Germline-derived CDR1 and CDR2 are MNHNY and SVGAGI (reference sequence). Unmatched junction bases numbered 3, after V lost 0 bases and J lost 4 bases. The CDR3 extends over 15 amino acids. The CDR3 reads CASSYSPSGSYEQYF. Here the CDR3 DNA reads TGTGCCAGCAGTTACTCGCCTAGCGGGAGTTACGAGCAGTACTTC.

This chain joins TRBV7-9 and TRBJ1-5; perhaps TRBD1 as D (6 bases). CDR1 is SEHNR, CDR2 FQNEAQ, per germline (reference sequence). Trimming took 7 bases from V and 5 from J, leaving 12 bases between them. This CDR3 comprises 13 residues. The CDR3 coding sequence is TGTGCCAGCATCTCGGGGGCCCATCAGCCCCAGCATTTT. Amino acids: CASISGAHQPQHF.

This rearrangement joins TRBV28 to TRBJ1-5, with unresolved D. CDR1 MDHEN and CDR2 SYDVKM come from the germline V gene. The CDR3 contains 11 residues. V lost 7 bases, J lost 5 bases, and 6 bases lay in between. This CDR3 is CASTFYQPQHF. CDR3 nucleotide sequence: TGTGCCAGCACTTTTTATCAGCCCCAGCATTTT.

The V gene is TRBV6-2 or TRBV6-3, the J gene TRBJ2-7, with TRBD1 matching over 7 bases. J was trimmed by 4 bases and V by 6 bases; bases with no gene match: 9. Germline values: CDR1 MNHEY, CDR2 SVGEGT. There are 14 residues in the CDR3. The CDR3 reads CASSLTGWEYEQYF. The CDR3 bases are TGTGCCAGCAGCTTGACAGGGTGGGAATACGAGCAGTACTTC.

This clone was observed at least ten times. CDR3 amino acids: CASSPGLLGSPLHF. The CDR3 region has the DNA TGTGCCAGCAGCCCCGGACTTCTGGGTTCACCCCTCCACTTT. V usage is TRBV9 and J usage is TRBJ1-6, with unresolved D. V lost 4 bases and J lost 9, with 14 bases in between. Germline V gene lookup returns CDR1 SGDLS and CDR2 YYNGEE. The CDR3 sequence is 14 residues long. The complete variable domain, with remaining parts taken from reference TRBV9 and TRBJ1-6, reads DSGVTQTPKHLITATGQRVTLRCSPRSGDLSVYWYQQSLDQGLQFLIQYYNGEERAKGNILERFSAQQFPDLHSELNLSSLELGDSALYFCASSPGLLGSPLHFGNGTRLTVT.